This paragraph covers one TCR beta chain sequence. Antigen specificity is unknown. This specimen comes from a study of T cell responses to AZD1222 COVID-19 vaccine. Study overall: Second-dose schedules of about 4 or about 12 weeks were combined. Findings of the study overall: Regions left unmutated in variants are reportedly the target of nearly half of spike-specific TCRs. Seropositive status at baseline applied to only five or six AZD1222 recipients. The donor group comprised mostly white British people and more females; the analysis possibly underestimated clonal diversity.

Method: immunoSEQ multiplex PCR; TCRdb's copy keeps in-frame clones and lacks some. The repertoire holds some 96,000 clones, with 88% as singletons. CDR1 is GTSNPN and CDR2 is SVGIG in the germline V gene (reference sequence). J gave up 6 bases and V 4 bases, and 7 bases lay outside the gene matches. There are 13 residues in the CDR3. The origin of this receptor is an adult in good health. The input for sequencing was peripheral blood, taken on day 0 of AZD1222 vaccination. The chain links TRBV30 to TRBJ2-5; 8 nucleotides align to TRBD1. CDR3 sequence: CAWMRQGLQTQYF. The CDR3 DNA sequence: TGTGCCTGGATGCGACAGGGGCTACAGACCCAGTACTTC.